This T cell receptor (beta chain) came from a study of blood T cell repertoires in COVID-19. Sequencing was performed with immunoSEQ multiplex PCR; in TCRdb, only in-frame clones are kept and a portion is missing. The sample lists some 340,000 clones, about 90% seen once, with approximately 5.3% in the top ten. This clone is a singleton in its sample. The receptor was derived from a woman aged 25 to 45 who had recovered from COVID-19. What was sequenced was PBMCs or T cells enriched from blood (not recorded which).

CDR3 nucleotides: TGTGCCAGCAGCTTGAGCCGTGGGACAGGGGGATCTCGTTCACCCCTCCACTTT. It specifies CASSLSRGTGGSRSPLHF. The chain recombines TRBV13 with TRBJ1-6; 11 bases agree with TRBD1. Germline V gives CDR1 PRHDT, CDR2 FYEKMQ (reference sequence). Trimming took 3 bases from V and 9 from J; bases not matched to a gene: 13. The CDR3 sequence is 18 residues long. Supplemented by reference TRBV13 and TRBJ1-6, the full variable domain reads AAGVIQSPRHLIKEKRETATLKCYPIPRHDTVYWYQQGPGQDPQFLISFYEKMQSDKGSIPDRFSAQQFSDYHSELNMSSLELGDSALYFCASSLSRGTGGSRSPLHFGNGTRLTVT.